A single sample is the source of the 31 T cell receptor beta chains below, sequenced in a study of blood T cells in healthy people across ages (dated by TCRdb to 2014 to 2015). Libraries came from 5' RACE. Sequencing took place on an Illumina HiSeq 2500. A second PCR of about 7 to 12 cycles was run with a J-beta primer mix and a sample-barcoded 5' primer. TCRdb took the public reads, trimmed them with fastp at Q25, ran MiXCR for clone calling and kept in-frame beta chains. Each entry merges the rows of one CDR3 protein and shows their most common DNA and genes. The table for this sample lists 1.6 million or so distinct CDR3 sequences; roughly 30% of them were counted only once. The ten largest clonotypes hold approximately 11% of the sample. The sequencing sample was made of blood. The receptor set was obtained from a woman younger than 45 in good health.

The chain links TRBV5-6 to TRBJ1-2, with 7 bases fitting TRBD1. V was pared by 4 bases and J by 8 bases, with 8 bases of the junction left unmatched. This CDR3 region has 13 residues. The germline V gene has CDR1 SGHDT and CDR2 YYEEEE. The CDR3 loop reads CASSKGTEGGYTF. CDR3 sequence (DNA): TGTGCCAGCAGCAAGGGGACAGAGGGGGGCTACACCTTC.

The chain couples TRBV2 to TRBJ1-2; 12 bases line up with TRBD1. The CDR3 spans 12 residues. Trimming cost V 10 bases and J 6 bases; bases outside gene matches: 3. Per germline, CDR1 SNHLY and CDR2 FYNNEI. The chain's CDR3 is CATGTGGDGYTF. The CDR3 DNA is TGTGCCACCGGGACAGGGGGCGATGGCTACACCTTC.

This chain joins TRBV19 and TRBJ1-2; maybe TRBD1 (5 bases). The CDR3 has 13 residues. Trimming shortened V by 1 base and J by 6 bases, and 9 bases separated the two germline ends. Germline V gene data show CDR1 as LNHDA and CDR2 as SQIVND (reference sequence). CDR3 sequence reads: CASSIAGTDGYTF. For the CDR3, the DNA is TGTGCCAGTAGTATAGCTGGGACGGATGGCTACACCTTC.

This clonotype was counted between two and nine times. This chain joins TRBV6-1 and TRBJ2-7, with TRBD2 matching over 10 bases. V dropped 10 bases and J dropped 2; count of bases not matched to a gene: 8. This CDR3 is built from 14 residues. From germline, CDR1 is MNHNS and CDR2 SASEGT. CDR3 in DNA: TGTGCCATGTCCGGAGCGGGGGGGCCCTACGAGCAGTACTTC. Its protein is CAMSGAGGPYEQYF.

As regards this clonotype: At one end the junction does not follow the germline gene, possibly because of a read error. The gene calls are TRBV7-9 and TRBJ2-3; 9 positions match TRBD2. Germline-derived CDR1 and CDR2 are SEHNR and FQNEAQ (reference sequence). CDR3 length: 18 residues. CDR3 in DNA: TGTACCAGCAGCTTAGTAAGGCTAGCGGGGTTACTTACGGATACGCAGTATTTT. Residues: CTSSLVRLAGLLTDTQYF.

This chain connects TRBV11-2 to TRBJ2-7; D is perhaps TRBD1 (7 bases). Germline loops: CDR1 SGHAT, CDR2 FQNNGV. V was cut by 5 bases and J by 3 bases, with 17 bases left in between. This CDR3 is 15 amino acids long. The CDR3, as DNA: TGTGCCAGCAGCCCAGCGGGCAGGGGGTTCTACGAGCAGTACTTC. This gives the protein CASSPAGRGFYEQYF.

This clonotype was seen a few times. This chain uses TRBV10-3 with TRBJ2-5, with D tentatively TRBD1 (5 bases). V lost 6 bases to trimming and J lost 4 bases, with 15 bases between them. The CDR3 loop spans 14 amino acids. CDR1 ENHRY and CDR2 SYGVKD come from the germline V gene. CDR3 protein: CAISPLRVGETQYF. The CDR3 DNA reads as TGTGCCATCAGCCCACTCAGGGTTGGAGAGACCCAGTACTTC.

The V and J genes are TRBV28 and TRBJ2-3; 8 nucleotides line up with TRBD2. Germline CDR1 MDHEN, CDR2 SYDVKM. There are 13 residues in the CDR3. V lost 6 bases, J lost 9 bases, and 8 bases stayed unmatched. The CDR3: CASRRREGGTQYF. In DNA, the CDR3 is TGTGCCAGCAGGAGACGGGAGGGCGGGACGCAGTATTTT.

This chain uses TRBV6-1 with TRBJ2-7, with 8 nucleotides matching TRBD1. V gave up 0 bases and J gave up 4 bases; unmatched junction bases: 2. Germline V lookup: CDR1 MNHNS, CDR2 SASEGT. This CDR3 has 14 amino acids. DNA of the CDR3: TGTGCCAGCAGTGAAGCGGGACAGGAGTACGAGCAGTACTTC. Its protein is CASSEAGQEYEQYF.

This clonotype was detected only a few times. The chain recombines TRBV5-1 with TRBJ2-7; D unclear. The V end was cut by 4 bases, the J end by 5 bases, with 10 bases between. The germline V gene has CDR1 SGHRS and CDR2 YFSETQ. This CDR3 comprises 12 residues. DNA of the CDR3: TGCGCCAGCAGCGTAGACTTCAACGAGCAGTACTTC. It codes for CASSVDFNEQYF.

V and J are TRBV7-8 and TRBJ1-5; the D is unclear. This CDR3 is 15 amino acids long. V lost 3 bases and J 4 bases, leaving 13 bases between the germline ends. Germline V CDR1 and CDR2: SGHVS, FQNEAQ. This CDR3 is CASSFSVSKNQPQHF. Here the CDR3 DNA reads TGTGCCAGCAGCTTCTCTGTTTCTAAGAATCAGCCCCAGCATTTT.

This clonotype appeared a few times. The chain employs TRBV10-2 and TRBJ2-1; D unresolved. With 2 bases removed from V and 0 bases from J, the gap between germline ends came to 8 bases. The CDR3 consists of 15 residues. The germline V gene has CDR1 WSHSY and CDR2 SAAADI. The CDR3 reads CASSELASSYNEQFF. In nucleotides, the CDR3 is TGCGCCAGCAGTGAGCTGGCGAGCTCCTACAATGAGCAGTTCTTC.

The chain is built from TRBV20-1 and TRBJ2-3; D gene uncertain. This CDR3 has 14 residues. The V end lost 3 bases, the J end lost 1 base, and 11 bases lay between the germline ends. CDR1 is DFQATT, CDR2 SNEGSKA, per germline (reference sequence). This chain's CDR3 is CSASIGVGTDTQYF. In nucleotides, the CDR3 is TGCAGTGCTAGTATTGGAGTTGGCACAGATACGCAGTATTTT.

This clonotype appeared a few times. The chain is built from TRBV12-3 or TRBV12-4 and TRBJ2-7; D gene unclear. This CDR3 contains 16 residues. Trimming took 5 bases from V and 4 from J, leaving 21 bases between them. The CDR3 sequence is CASSPTWSIIPYEQYF. CDR3 bases: TGTGCCAGCAGTCCCACTTGGAGTATTATACCGTACGAGCAGTACTTC.

V usage is TRBV6-5 and J usage is TRBJ1-1, with D possibly being TRBD1 (6 bases). Germline V CDR1 and CDR2: MNHEY, SVGAGI. The CDR3 is 14 residues long. V lost 0 bases, J lost 10 bases, and 15 bases lay in between. This CDR3 is CASSYSNRATRAFF. The CDR3 coding sequence is TGTGCCAGCAGTTACTCGAACAGGGCGACGCGAGCTTTCTTT.

The chain joins TRBV10-3 to TRBJ2-3; 15 nucleotides align to TRBD2. Losses at the gene ends were 7 bases for V and 5 bases for J; bases not matched to a gene: 7. The germline gives CDR1 ENHRY, CDR2 SYGVKD. This CDR3 has 16 residues. CDR3 nucleotides: TGTGCCATCAAAGGGACTAGCGGGGGGCAGGGAGATACGCAGTATTTT. It codes for CAIKGTSGGQGDTQYF.

The sample holds one count of this clonotype. The rearrangement uses TRBV20-1 and TRBJ1-4; tentative D call: TRBD1 (5 bases). V was cut by 0 bases and J by 3 bases, with 11 bases left in between. The CDR3 is 15 residues long. CDR1 is DFQATT, CDR2 SNEGSKA, per germline (reference sequence). The CDR3 region is CSARDRQLSNEKLFF. The CDR3 DNA reads TGCAGTGCTAGAGATAGACAGCTATCTAATGAAAAACTGTTTTTT.

The chain has TRBV7-9 and TRBJ1-2, with D uncertain. Germline CDR1 SEHNR, CDR2 FQNEAQ (reference sequence). The CDR3 loop spans 14 amino acids. V lost 1 base to trimming and J lost 4 bases, with 10 bases between them. The CDR3, as DNA: TGTGCCAGCAGCTTAGGATACACGAGCTATGGCTACACCTTC. This translates into CASSLGYTSYGYTF.

This chain joins TRBV11-2 and TRBJ2-1; tentatively, D is TRBD2 (7 bases). V was pared by 5 bases and J by 0 bases, with 20 bases between. Germline loops: CDR1 SGHAT, CDR2 FQNNGV. CDR3 size: 18 residues. CDR3 sequence: CASSPTGGGSSSYNEQFF. CDR3 DNA sequence: TGTGCCAGCAGCCCGACTGGCGGGGGCTCCAGCTCCTACAATGAGCAGTTCTTC.

This clonotype was seen a handful of times. The chain employs TRBV29-1 and TRBJ1-2; D call uncertain. CDR1 is SQVTM, CDR2 ANQGSEA, per germline. V was trimmed by 0 bases and J by 4 bases, leaving 12 bases between them. The CDR3 sequence is 14 residues long. The DNA for the CDR3 is TGCAGCGTTGAAGATCTGAGACGGGGCTATGGCTACACCTTC. It is translated as CSVEDLRRGYGYTF.

V gene TRBV3-1 combines with J gene TRBJ2-6; D remains ambiguous. Germline V gene lookup returns CDR1 LGHDT and CDR2 YNNKEL (reference sequence). V lost 1 base and J lost 0, with 4 bases in between. The CDR3 loop spans 15 amino acids. The CDR3 spells CASSQGYSGANVLTF. The CDR3 region has the DNA TGTGCCAGCAGCCAAGGCTACTCTGGGGCCAACGTCCTGACTTTC.

The J gene is TRBJ2-2, the V gene TRBV12-5; 13 nucleotides match TRBD2. This CDR3 is built from 20 residues. V was pared by 4 bases and J by 5 bases, with 16 bases of the junction left unmatched. Per germline, CDR1 LGHNT and CDR2 FRNRAP. This chain's CDR3 is CASGSISLTSGGLGTGELFF. CDR3 nucleotide sequence: TGTGCTAGTGGTTCTATCTCTCTGACTAGCGGGGGGTTGGGTACCGGGGAGCTGTTTTTT. Full variable domain (missing parts from reference TRBV12-5 and TRBJ2-2): DARVTQTPRHKVTEMGQEVTMRCQPILGHNTVFWYRQTMMQGLELLAYFRNRAPLDDSGMPKDRFSAEMPDATLATLKIQPSEPRDSAVYFCASGSISLTSGGLGTGELFFGEGSRLTVL.

Regarding this clonotype: This may be a read error, as it is one base from a much larger clone. V and J are TRBV6-4 and TRBJ2-7; D is perhaps TRBD1 or TRBD2 (6 bases each). CDR1 is MRHNA, CDR2 SNTAGT, per germline. This CDR3 spans 15 amino acids. This chain's CDR3 is CASGDSEGVIYEQYF. CDR3 bases: TGTGCCAGCGGTGACTCGGAGGGGGTCATCTACGAGCAGTACTTC.

The chain couples TRBV28 to TRBJ2-7; perhaps TRBD2 as D (5 bases). Germline loops: CDR1 MDHEN, CDR2 SYDVKM. Trimming removed 3 bases at V and 2 bases at J, with 11 bases between. CDR3 length: 14 amino acids. CDR3 region: CASSFGESPYEQYF. CDR3 bases: TGTGCCAGCAGTTTTGGGGAGTCGCCCTACGAGCAGTACTTC.

This clonotype was seen only once. The chain has TRBV5-6 and TRBJ2-1; maybe TRBD1 (6 bases). The CDR3 extends over 14 amino acids. V lost 4 bases to trimming and J lost 4 bases, with 12 bases between them. Germline V gene lookup returns CDR1 SGHDT and CDR2 YYEEEE. The CDR3 region is CASSDYRVYNEQFF. Written as DNA, the CDR3 is TGTGCCAGCAGCGATTACAGGGTTTACAATGAGCAGTTCTTC.

V and J are TRBV10-2 and TRBJ2-4; TRBD2 is a possible D gene (5 bases). The J call may be mistaken, given a closer DNA end match to TRBJ2-7. The CDR3 covers 14 residues. CDR1 is WSHSY, CDR2 SAAADI, per germline. The CDR3 bases are TGCGCCAGCCAGACTCCAGCGGAGACCTACGAGCAGTACTTC. Translated, it gives CASQTPAETYEQYF.

The chain recombines TRBV15 with TRBJ2-3, with 7 positions matching TRBD2. The CDR3 totals 16 residues. V lost 1 base and J lost 1; bases outside the gene matches: 5. Germline V lookup: CDR1 LNHNV, CDR2 YYDKDF (reference sequence). CDR3 amino acids: CATSRGRAGGTDTQYF. The DNA for the CDR3 is TGTGCCACCAGCAGAGGAAGGGCGGGAGGCACAGATACGCAGTATTTT.

About this clonotype: The junction departs from the called germline gene at one end, perhaps through a read error. The chain carries TRBV7-2 and TRBJ2-5, with D uncertain. This CDR3 has 13 amino acids. Germline V gene sequence: CDR1 SGHTA, CDR2 FQGNSA. The CDR3 reads CANSLGTQETQYF. In nucleotides, the CDR3 is TGTGCCAACAGCTTAGGAACACAAGAGACCCAGTACTTC.

The chain has TRBV12-3 or TRBV12-4 and TRBJ1-3; D not resolved. The length of the CDR3 is 10 residues. V was trimmed by 8 bases and J by 4 bases, leaving 3 bases between them. The CDR3 DNA follows: TGTGCCAGCGGGGGAAACACCATATATTTT. Its protein product is CASGGNTIYF.

The table lists this clonotype with a few counts. The chain uses TRBV25-1 and TRBJ2-1; D ambiguous. Trimming shortened V by 7 bases and J by 0 bases, and 7 bases separated the two germline ends. CDR3 length equals 13 residues. The germline V gene has CDR1 MGHDK and CDR2 SYGVNS. The CDR3 coding sequence is TGTGCCAGCACTCAGCACTCCTACAATGAGCAGTTCTTC. Its protein product is CASTQHSYNEQFF.

This clonotype came up a few times. The rearrangement uses TRBV5-1 and TRBJ2-1; D gene uncertain. Germline values: CDR1 SGHRS, CDR2 YFSETQ. There are 13 residues in the CDR3. V lost 0 bases to trimming and J lost 8 bases, with 9 bases between them. This chain's CDR3 is CASSLARIDEQFF. The CDR3 nucleotides are TGCGCCAGCAGCTTGGCTAGAATTGATGAGCAGTTCTTC.